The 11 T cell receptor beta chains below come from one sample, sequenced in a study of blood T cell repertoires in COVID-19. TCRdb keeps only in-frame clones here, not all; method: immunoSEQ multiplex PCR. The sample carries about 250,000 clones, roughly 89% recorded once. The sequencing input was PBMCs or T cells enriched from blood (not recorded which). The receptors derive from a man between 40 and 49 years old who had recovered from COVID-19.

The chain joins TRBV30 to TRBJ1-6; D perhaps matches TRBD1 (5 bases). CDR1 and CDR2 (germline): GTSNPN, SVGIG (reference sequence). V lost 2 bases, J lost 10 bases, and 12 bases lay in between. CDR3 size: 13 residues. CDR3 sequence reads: CAWSLTESSPLHF. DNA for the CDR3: TGTGCCTGGAGTTTGACAGAGTCCTCACCCCTCCACTTT.

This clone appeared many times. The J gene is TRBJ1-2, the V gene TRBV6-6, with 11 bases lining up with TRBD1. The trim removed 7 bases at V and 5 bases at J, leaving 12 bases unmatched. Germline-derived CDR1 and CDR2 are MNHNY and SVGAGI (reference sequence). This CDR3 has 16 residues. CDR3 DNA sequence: TGTGCCAGCAAACCGGGACAGGGGGGGGTTCGGTATGGCTACACCTTC. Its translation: CASKPGQGGVRYGYTF.

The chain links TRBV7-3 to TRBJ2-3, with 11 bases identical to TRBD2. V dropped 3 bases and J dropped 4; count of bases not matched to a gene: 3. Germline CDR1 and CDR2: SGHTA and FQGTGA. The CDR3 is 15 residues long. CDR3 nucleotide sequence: TGTGCCAGCAGCTTTAGCGGGGGGGCGGCAGATACGCAGTATTTT. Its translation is CASSFSGGAADTQYF.

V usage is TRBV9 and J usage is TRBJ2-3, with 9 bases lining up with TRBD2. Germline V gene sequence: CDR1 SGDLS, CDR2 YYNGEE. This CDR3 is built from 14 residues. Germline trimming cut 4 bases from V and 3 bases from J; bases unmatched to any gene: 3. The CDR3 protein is CASSLSGRTDTQYF. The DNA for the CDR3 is TGTGCCAGCAGCCTAAGCGGGAGGACAGATACGCAGTATTTT.

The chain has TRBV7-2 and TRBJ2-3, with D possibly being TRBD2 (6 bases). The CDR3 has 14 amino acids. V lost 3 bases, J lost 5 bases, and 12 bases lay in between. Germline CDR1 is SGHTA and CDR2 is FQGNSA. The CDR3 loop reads CASSFGGSVDTQYF. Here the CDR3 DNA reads TGTGCCAGCAGCTTTGGGGGGTCGGTAGATACGCAGTATTTT.

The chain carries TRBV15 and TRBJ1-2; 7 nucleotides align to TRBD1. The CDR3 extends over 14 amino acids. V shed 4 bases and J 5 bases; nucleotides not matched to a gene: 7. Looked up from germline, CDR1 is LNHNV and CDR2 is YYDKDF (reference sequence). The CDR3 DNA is TGTGCCACCAGCATTCTGACAGGGAGGTATGGCTACACCTTC. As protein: CATSILTGRYGYTF.

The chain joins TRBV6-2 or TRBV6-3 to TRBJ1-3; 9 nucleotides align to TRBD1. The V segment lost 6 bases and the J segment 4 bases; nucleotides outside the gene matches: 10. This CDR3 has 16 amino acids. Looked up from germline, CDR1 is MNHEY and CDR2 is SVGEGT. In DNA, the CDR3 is TGTGCCAGCAGCAACCCGGGACAGGGAAGAGGAAACACCATATATTTT. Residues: CASSNPGQGRGNTIYF.

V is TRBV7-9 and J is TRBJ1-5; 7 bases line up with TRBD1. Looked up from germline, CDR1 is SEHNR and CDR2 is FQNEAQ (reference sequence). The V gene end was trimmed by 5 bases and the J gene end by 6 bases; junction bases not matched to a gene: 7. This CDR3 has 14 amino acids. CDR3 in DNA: TGTGCCAGCAGCCAACAGGGGCGGCTTCAGCCCCAGCATTTT. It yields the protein CASSQQGRLQPQHF.

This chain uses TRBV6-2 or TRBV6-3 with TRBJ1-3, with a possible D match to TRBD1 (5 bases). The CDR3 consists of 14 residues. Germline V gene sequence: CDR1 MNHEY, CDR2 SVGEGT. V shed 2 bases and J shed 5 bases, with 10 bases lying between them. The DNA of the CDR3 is TGTGCCAGCAGTTACCGGGACTGGAGAAACACCATATATTTT. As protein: CASSYRDWRNTIYF.

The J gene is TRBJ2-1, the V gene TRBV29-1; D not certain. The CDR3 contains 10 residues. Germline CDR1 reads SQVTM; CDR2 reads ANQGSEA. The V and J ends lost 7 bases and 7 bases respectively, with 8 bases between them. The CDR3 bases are TGCAGCGCGACTGTTAATGAGCAGTTCTTC. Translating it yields CSATVNEQFF.

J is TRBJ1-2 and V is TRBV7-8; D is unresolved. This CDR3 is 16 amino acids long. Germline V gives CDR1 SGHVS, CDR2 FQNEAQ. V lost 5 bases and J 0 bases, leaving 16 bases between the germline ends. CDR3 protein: CASSRLTPDTNYGYTF. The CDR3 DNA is TGTGCCAGCAGCAGACTCACCCCCGATACTAACTATGGCTACACCTTC.